This T cell receptor beta chain was sequenced during a study of blood T cell repertoires in COVID-19. Study overall: Researchers got acute and convalescent COVID-19 samples from the United States, Italy and Spain. Sources were T cells, B-cell-depleted T cells, or PBMCs; the material itself was cDNA or gDNA.

CDR3 size: 14 residues. Germline loops: CDR1 LGHDT, CDR2 YNNKEL (reference sequence). The V end was cut by 4 bases, the J end by 9 bases, with 13 bases between. Per the authors' pipeline: Estimates of nucleated cell counts were drawn from the amplification of reference gene primers. Clones were read by immunoSEQ multiplex PCR, and TCRdb kept only the in-frame ones, dropping some. The V and J calls and clone size are taken from that table; D and trimming were inferred from the DNA. The sample carries about 52,000 clones, about 84% recorded once. The TCR originated in a woman aged 80 or older with acute or convalescent COVID-19. Material for sequencing was peripheral blood. The chain joins TRBV3-1 (or the pseudogene TRBV3-2) to TRBJ1-6; tentatively, D is TRBD1 (6 bases). This chain's CDR3 is CASSPGQESSPLHF. DNA for the CDR3: TGTGCCAGCAGCCCGGGACAAGAAAGTTCACCCCTCCACTTT.